The 26 T cell receptor beta chains given below trace back to one sample, sequenced in a study of blood T cell repertoires in COVID-19. This table comes from immunoSEQ multiplex PCR, and its TCRdb copy is limited to in-frame clones, with some not included. Among under 200,000 clones listed, about 88% were seen once. Sequenced material: peripheral blood. The source is a woman older than 75 with acute or convalescent COVID-19.

The chain uses TRBV28 and TRBJ1-2; no firm D call. The CDR3 is made up of 18 amino acids. V was trimmed by 5 bases and J by 0 bases, leaving 22 bases between them. CDR1 and CDR2 from the germline V gene are MDHEN and SYDVKM. CDR3 DNA sequence: TGTGCCAGCAGTCTACTCGGTGCGGGAGGTTTTTCTAACTATGGCTACACCTTC. Its protein is CASSLLGAGGFSNYGYTF.

V gene TRBV5-1 combines with J gene TRBJ1-1; D remains ambiguous. V was trimmed by 2 bases and J by 0 bases, leaving 8 bases between them. This CDR3 has 14 amino acids. Germline CDR1 is SGHRS and CDR2 is YFSETQ. As DNA, the CDR3 is TGCGCCAGCAGCTTTGACATCCTGAACACTGAAGCTTTCTTT. This gives the protein CASSFDILNTEAFF.

CDR3 loop: CASSRGFTGYEQYF. The CDR3 nucleotides are TGTGCCAGCAGCCGGGGGTTTACGGGCTACGAGCAGTACTTC. The chain employs TRBV7-2 and TRBJ2-7; D is possibly TRBD2 (6 bases). In germline, CDR1 is SGHTA, CDR2 FQGNSA. Trimming took 5 bases from V and 3 from J, leaving 14 bases between them. CDR3 length: 14 amino acids.

V and J are TRBV7-2 and TRBJ1-3, with 7 nucleotides matching TRBD1. V lost 1 base, J lost 10 bases, and 7 bases stayed unmatched. The germline V gene encodes CDR1 SGHTA and CDR2 FQGNSA. This CDR3 spans 14 amino acids. CDR3 sequence reads: CASSLGTGAETIYF. The CDR3 coding sequence is TGTGCCAGCAGCTTAGGAACAGGGGCTGAGACCATATATTTT. The full variable domain, in which reference TRBV7-2 and TRBJ1-3 provide the parts outside the CDR3, is GAGVSQSPSNKVTEKGKDVELRCDPISGHTALYWYRQSLGQGLEFLIYFQGNSAPDKSGLPSDRFSAERTGGSVSTLTIQRTQQEDSAVYLCASSLGTGAETIYFGEGSWLTVV.

This rearrangement joins TRBV6-5 to TRBJ2-1; 10 positions match TRBD2. CDR3 length: 16 residues. The V gene end was trimmed by 4 bases and the J gene end by 5 bases; junction bases not matched to a gene: 8. CDR1 is MNHEY and CDR2 is SVGAGI in the germline V gene. The CDR3 bases are TGTGCCAGCAGTTGGTCGCTAGCGGGAGCCCACAATGAGCAGTTCTTC. It encodes CASSWSLAGAHNEQFF.

This chain joins TRBV29-1 and TRBJ1-2; possible D gene TRBD1, 6 bases. The CDR3 has 14 residues. V was clipped by 7 bases and J by 8 bases, with 23 bases between them. Germline CDR1 is SQVTM and CDR2 is ANQGSEA. The CDR3 is CSGTEGDLTPGYTF. The DNA for the CDR3 is TGCAGCGGAACAGAGGGGGACCTTACTCCGGGCTACACCTTC.

The chain combines TRBV18 with TRBJ1-5; 8 nucleotides agree with TRBD1. Germline lookup yields CDR1 KGHSH and CDR2 LQKENI. This CDR3 is 14 amino acids long. Unmatched junction bases numbered 3, after V lost 3 bases and J lost 5 bases. The CDR3 is CASSPMTGDQPQHF. CDR3 coding DNA: TGTGCCAGCTCACCTATGACAGGGGATCAGCCCCAGCATTTT.

The rearrangement joins TRBV10-3 to TRBJ2-5, with D perhaps TRBD1 (5 bases). Trimming left V 10 bases short and J 4 bases short, with 16 bases between. This CDR3 comprises 13 residues. Germline lookup yields CDR1 ENHRY and CDR2 SYGVKD. The CDR3 region has the DNA TGTGCCACCAGCACGACAGATACAGAGACCCAGTACTTC. Protein product: CATSTTDTETQYF.

This chain joins TRBV9 and TRBJ1-3; 7 bases line up with TRBD1. The V segment lost 2 bases and the J segment 0 bases; nucleotides outside the gene matches: 5. Germline V gene sequence: CDR1 SGDLS, CDR2 YYNGEE. This CDR3 has 16 amino acids. CDR3 nucleotides: TGTGCCAGCAGCGTCAGGGGGACGGGCTCTGGAAACACCATATATTTT. Translating it yields CASSVRGTGSGNTIYF.

This clone was seen a single time. The chain combines TRBV13 with TRBJ2-1, with D possibly TRBD2 on 7 matching bases. The CDR3 runs 16 residues. Trimming took off 7 bases at V and 6 bases at J, with 22 bases between the two ends. The germline V gene encodes CDR1 PRHDT and CDR2 FYEKMQ (reference sequence). Here the CDR3 DNA reads TGTGCCAGCACCCTTTCACAGGGAGGGGTCCGCAATGAGCAGTTCTTC. This translates into CASTLSQGGVRNEQFF.

The V call is TRBV15, the J call TRBJ2-7; D perhaps matches TRBD1 (5 bases). Germline values: CDR1 LNHNV, CDR2 YYDKDF (reference sequence). V was trimmed by 0 bases and J by 3 bases, leaving 18 bases between them. CDR3 length: 17 residues. The CDR3 nucleotides read TGTGCCACCAGCAGAGATCCCGGACACATTCTGTACTACGAGCAGTACTTC. Translating gives CATSRDPGHILYYEQYF. The variable domain in full, with the rest retrieved from reference TRBV15 and TRBJ2-7, is DAMVIQNPRYQVTQFGKPVTLSCSQTLNHNVMYWYQQKSSQAPKLLFHYYDKDFNNEADTPDNFQSRRPNTSFCFLDIRSPGLGDTAMYLCATSRDPGHILYYEQYFGPGTRLTVT.

The genes are TRBV5-1 and TRBJ2-5; D is undetermined. Trimming pared 1 base from V and 0 bases from J, leaving 7 bases between. Germline lookup yields CDR1 SGHRS and CDR2 YFSETQ. The CDR3 spans 14 residues. The CDR3 sequence is CASSLFLDQETQYF. CDR3 coding DNA: TGCGCCAGCAGCTTGTTTCTAGACCAAGAGACCCAGTACTTC.

This rearrangement joins TRBV19 to TRBJ1-3; a possible D gene is TRBD1 (6 bases). The germline V gene has CDR1 LNHDA and CDR2 SQIVND (reference sequence). Trimming pared 6 bases from V and 0 bases from J, leaving 9 bases between. CDR3 size: 14 residues. CDR3 sequence reads: CASSQGYSGNTIYF. CDR3 DNA: TGTGCCAGTAGCCAGGGGTACTCTGGAAACACCATATATTTT. The variable domain in full, completed from reference TRBV19 and TRBJ1-3, reads DGGITQSPKYLFRKEGQNVTLSCEQNLNHDAMYWYRQDPGQGLRLIYYSQIVNDFQKGDIAEGYSVSREKKESFPLTVTSAQKNPTAFYLCASSQGYSGNTIYFGEGSWLTVV.

V usage is TRBV6-2 or TRBV6-3 and J usage is TRBJ2-1, with 13 bases aligning to TRBD2. Germline CDR1 reads MNHEY; CDR2 reads SVGEGT. This CDR3 is built from 16 residues. V gave up 0 bases and J gave up 7 bases; unmatched junction bases: 3. The chain's CDR3 is CASSYSATSGRNEQFF. DNA of the CDR3: TGTGCCAGCAGTTACTCGGCGACTAGCGGGAGGAATGAGCAGTTCTTC.

V gene TRBV10-3 combines with J gene TRBJ2-3, with TRBD2 matching 13 bases. CDR1 and CDR2 from the germline V gene are ENHRY and SYGVKD. The V gene end was trimmed by 6 bases and the J gene end by 5 bases; junction bases not matched to a gene: 5. The CDR3 consists of 15 residues. The CDR3 sequence: CAIRRLAGGGDTQYF. The CDR3 DNA is TGTGCCATCAGGCGACTAGCGGGAGGTGGAGATACGCAGTATTTT.

The CDR3 spells CASSRSGRGYNEQFF. CDR3 nucleotide sequence: TGTGCCAGCAGCCGTAGCGGGAGGGGGTACAATGAGCAGTTCTTC. The chain combines TRBV11-2 with TRBJ2-1; 11 nucleotides match TRBD2. Germline assignment: CDR1 SGHAT and CDR2 FQNNGV. This CDR3 is built from 15 residues. Unmatched junction bases numbered 4, after V lost 5 bases and J lost 4 bases.

J is TRBJ1-2 and V is TRBV14, with D maybe TRBD1 (6 bases). CDR1 and CDR2 (germline): SGHDN, FVKESK. CDR3 length: 14 amino acids. V was pared by 0 bases and J by 4 bases, with 9 bases between. CDR3 residues: CASSQDAQGYGYTF. For the CDR3, the DNA is TGTGCCAGCAGCCAAGACGCACAGGGCTATGGCTACACCTTC.

The V and J genes are TRBV28 and TRBJ1-1; 7 positions match TRBD1. Germline V gene lookup returns CDR1 MDHEN and CDR2 SYDVKM. V shed 6 bases and J 1 base; nucleotides not matched to a gene: 11. The CDR3 is made up of 16 amino acids. CDR3 sequence reads: CASSAGQMPGNTEAFF. Here the CDR3 DNA reads TGTGCCAGCAGCGCGGGACAGATGCCCGGGAACACTGAAGCTTTCTTT.

This clone was seen at least ten times. V is TRBV5-1 and J is TRBJ1-3; TRBD1 might be the D (6 bases). Trimming stripped 0 bases from V and 8 bases from J, with 9 bases between. The CDR3 loop spans 13 amino acids. CDR1 is SGHRS and CDR2 is YFSETQ in the germline V gene. The CDR3 region has the DNA TGCGCCAGCAGCTTGGGAGGGGGTGACACCATATATTTT. Protein sequence: CASSLGGGDTIYF.

The chain combines TRBV6-2 or TRBV6-3 with TRBJ2-7; the match to TRBD2 covers 10 bases. Germline CDR1 is MNHEY and CDR2 is SVGEGT. Germline trimming cut 6 bases from V and 6 bases from J; bases unmatched to any gene: 11. The length of the CDR3 is 15 residues. This CDR3 reads CASSLGLAGVGEQYF. The CDR3 nucleotides read TGTGCCAGCAGCCTCGGCCTAGCGGGAGTCGGCGAGCAGTACTTC.

The chain uses TRBV27 and TRBJ2-3; 7 bases are shared with TRBD2. The CDR3 runs 17 residues. Per the germline V gene, CDR1 is MNHEY and CDR2 is SMNVEV (reference sequence). The V and J ends lost 4 bases and 0 bases, in that order; junction bases with no gene match: 10. Here the CDR3 reads CASSSRPPSGSTDTQYF. Written as DNA, the CDR3 is TGTGCCAGCAGTTCTCGGCCGCCTAGCGGTAGCACAGATACGCAGTATTTT.

The rearrangement links TRBV10-2 to TRBJ2-1; 8 bases map to TRBD2. Unmatched junction bases numbered 7, after V lost 7 bases and J lost 8 bases. The length of the CDR3 is 13 residues. Germline V lookup: CDR1 WSHSY, CDR2 SAAADI. The CDR3 DNA follows: TGCGCCAGCATCGGGACTAGGTCGGATGAGCAGTTCTTC. Translation: CASIGTRSDEQFF.

V and J are TRBV7-2 and TRBJ2-5, with TRBD2 matching 7 bases. CDR1 and CDR2 from the germline V gene are SGHTA and FQGNSA. CDR3 size: 16 residues. Trimming took 1 base from V and 2 from J; bases not matched to a gene: 7. The CDR3 sequence is CASSLGGSGVQETQYF. The CDR3 DNA reads as TGTGCCAGCAGCTTAGGCGGAAGCGGGGTACAAGAGACCCAGTACTTC.

This clone has a handful of counts. The chain uses TRBV28 and TRBJ1-1; TRBD1 aligns across 8 bases. The CDR3 is made up of 15 amino acids. Germline trimming cut 6 bases from V and 2 bases from J; bases unmatched to any gene: 8. Germline lookup yields CDR1 MDHEN and CDR2 SYDVKM. The DNA of the CDR3 is TGTGCCAGCAGGTTCCCGGACAGGGATAACACTGAAGCTTTCTTT. Amino acid sequence: CASRFPDRDNTEAFF.

The rearrangement links TRBV4-2 to TRBJ2-1; perhaps TRBD1 as D (6 bases). Germline assignment: CDR1 LGHNA and CDR2 YNFKEQ. Deletions cut 3 bases from V and 7 bases from J, with 16 bases between. The CDR3 sequence is 15 residues long. The CDR3 DNA follows: TGTGCCAGCAGCCAGGAAGGGGGACAAAATAATGAGCAGTTCTTC. Translation gives CASSQEGGQNNEQFF.

The rearrangement links TRBV5-6 to TRBJ1-4, with a weak D call TRBD1 (6 bases). Between the trimmed V and J ends, which lost 1 base and 6 bases, there was a span of 16 bases. The V gene's germline CDR1 is SGHDT and CDR2 YYEEEE. The CDR3 spans 16 residues. CDR3 loop: CASSLIGGQSDEKLFF. The CDR3 DNA reads as TGTGCCAGCAGCTTGATCGGTGGACAGTCGGATGAAAAACTGTTTTTT.